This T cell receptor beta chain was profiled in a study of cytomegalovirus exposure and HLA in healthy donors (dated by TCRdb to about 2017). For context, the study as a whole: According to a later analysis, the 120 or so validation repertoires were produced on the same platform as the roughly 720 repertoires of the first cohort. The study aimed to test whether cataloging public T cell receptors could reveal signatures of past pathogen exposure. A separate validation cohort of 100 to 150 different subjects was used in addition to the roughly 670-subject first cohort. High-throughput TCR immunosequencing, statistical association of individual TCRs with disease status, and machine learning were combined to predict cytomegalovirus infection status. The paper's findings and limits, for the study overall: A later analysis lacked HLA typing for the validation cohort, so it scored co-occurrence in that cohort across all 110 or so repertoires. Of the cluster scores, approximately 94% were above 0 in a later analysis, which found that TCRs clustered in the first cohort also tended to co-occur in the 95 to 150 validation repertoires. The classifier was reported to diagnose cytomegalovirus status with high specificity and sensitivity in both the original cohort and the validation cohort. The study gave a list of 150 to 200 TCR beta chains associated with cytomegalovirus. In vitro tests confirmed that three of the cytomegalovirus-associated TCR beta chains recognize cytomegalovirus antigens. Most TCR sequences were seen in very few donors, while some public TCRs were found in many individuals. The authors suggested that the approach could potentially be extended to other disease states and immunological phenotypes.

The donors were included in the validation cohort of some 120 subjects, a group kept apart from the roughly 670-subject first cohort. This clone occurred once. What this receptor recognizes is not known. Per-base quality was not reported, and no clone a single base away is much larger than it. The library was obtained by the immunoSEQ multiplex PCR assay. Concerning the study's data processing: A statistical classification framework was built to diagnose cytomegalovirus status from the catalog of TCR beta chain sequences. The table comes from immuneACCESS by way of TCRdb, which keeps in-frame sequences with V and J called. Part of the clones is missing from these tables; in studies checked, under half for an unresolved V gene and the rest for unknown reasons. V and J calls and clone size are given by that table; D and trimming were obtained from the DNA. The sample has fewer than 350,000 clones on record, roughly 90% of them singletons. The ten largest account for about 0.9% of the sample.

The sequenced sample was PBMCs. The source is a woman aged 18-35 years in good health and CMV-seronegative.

The bases are TGTGCCAGCAGCTCGGGGGTCGTGGATGGCTACACCTTC. Its translation is CASSSGVVDGYTF. The rearrangement joined TRBV7-2 to TRBJ1-2; the D segment could be TRBD1, given 5 matching bases. The trim is 4 bases for V and 6 bases for J, with a gap of 12 bases between the germline ends. The germline V gene yields SGHTA for CDR1 and FQGNSA for CDR2. Its CDR3 holds 13 amino acids, cysteine through phenylalanine. Only the CDR3 portion is preserved as DNA: 39 bases, with reading frame beginning at the first base.